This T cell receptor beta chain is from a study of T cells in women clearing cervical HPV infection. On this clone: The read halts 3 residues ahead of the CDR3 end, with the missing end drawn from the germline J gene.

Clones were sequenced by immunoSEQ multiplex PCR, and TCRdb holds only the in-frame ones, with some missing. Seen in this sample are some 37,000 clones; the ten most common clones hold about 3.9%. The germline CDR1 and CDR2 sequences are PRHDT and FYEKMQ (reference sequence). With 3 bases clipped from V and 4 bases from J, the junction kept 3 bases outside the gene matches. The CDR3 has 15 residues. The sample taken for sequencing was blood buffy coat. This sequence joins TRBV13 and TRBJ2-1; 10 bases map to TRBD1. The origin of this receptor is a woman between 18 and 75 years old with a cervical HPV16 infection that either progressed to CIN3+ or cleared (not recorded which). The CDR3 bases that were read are TGTGCCAGCAGCTTCGGGGACAGGGGATACAATGAG. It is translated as CASSFGDRGYNE. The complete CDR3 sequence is CASSFGDRGYNEQFF.